This T cell receptor (beta chain) was documented in a study of T cell changes during pregnancy in multiple sclerosis. Assay used: immunoSEQ multiplex PCR; TCRdb lists only in-frame clones, some missing. In the table there are more than 40,000 clones, 85% to 95% of which are singletons. The receptor's source is a female donor with multiple sclerosis, enrolled in a pregnancy study. This material consisted of CD4+ T cells from peripheral blood mononuclear cells, taken in the second trimester of pregnancy.

As DNA, the CDR3 is TGTGCCAGCAGCTTGGACAGGGGTAATCTTCGAGGTGATGGCTACACCTTC. It yields the protein CASSLDRGNLRGDGYTF. The rearrangement joins TRBV5-5 to TRBJ1-2; 7 bases are a match to TRBD1. V lost 0 bases, J lost 6 bases, and 14 bases stayed unmatched. The CDR3 totals 17 residues. The germline V gene has CDR1 SGHKS and CDR2 YYEKEE (reference sequence).